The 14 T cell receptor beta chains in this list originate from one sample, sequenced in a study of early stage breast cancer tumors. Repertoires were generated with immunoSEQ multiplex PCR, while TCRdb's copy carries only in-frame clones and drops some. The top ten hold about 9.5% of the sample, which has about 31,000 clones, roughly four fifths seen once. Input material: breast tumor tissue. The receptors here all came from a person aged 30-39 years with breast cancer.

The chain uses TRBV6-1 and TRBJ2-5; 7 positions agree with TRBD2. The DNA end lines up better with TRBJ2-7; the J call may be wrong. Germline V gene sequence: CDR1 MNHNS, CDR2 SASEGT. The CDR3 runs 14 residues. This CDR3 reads CASSVSGNFYEQYF. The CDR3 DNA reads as TGTGCCAGCAGTGTCAGCGGGAACTTCTACGAGCAGTACTTC.

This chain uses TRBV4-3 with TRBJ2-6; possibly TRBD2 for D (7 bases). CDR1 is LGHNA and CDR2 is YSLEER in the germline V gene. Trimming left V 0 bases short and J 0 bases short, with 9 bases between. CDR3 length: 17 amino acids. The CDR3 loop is CASSQDGGRSGANVLTF. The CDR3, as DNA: TGCGCCAGCAGCCAAGACGGGGGGCGCTCTGGGGCCAACGTCCTGACTTTC.

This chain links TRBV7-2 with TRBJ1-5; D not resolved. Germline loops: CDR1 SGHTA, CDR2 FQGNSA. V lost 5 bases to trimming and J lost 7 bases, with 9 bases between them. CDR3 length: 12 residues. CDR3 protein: CASSPGWQPQHF. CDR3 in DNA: TGTGCCAGCAGCCCCGGATGGCAGCCCCAGCATTTT.

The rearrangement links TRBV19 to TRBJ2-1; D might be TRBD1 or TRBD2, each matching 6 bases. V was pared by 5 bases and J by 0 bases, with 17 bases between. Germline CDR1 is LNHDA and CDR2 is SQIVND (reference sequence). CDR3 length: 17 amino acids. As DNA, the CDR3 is TGTGCCAGTAGTCCCCCCGGGGGCCAGAGCTCCTACAATGAGCAGTTCTTC. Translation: CASSPPGGQSSYNEQFF.

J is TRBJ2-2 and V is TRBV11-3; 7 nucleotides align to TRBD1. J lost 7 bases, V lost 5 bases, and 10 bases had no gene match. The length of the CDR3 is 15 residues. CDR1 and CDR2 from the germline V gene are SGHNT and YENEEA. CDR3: CASSRQGGLGGELFF. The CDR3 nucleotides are TGTGCCAGCAGCCGACAAGGGGGCTTGGGCGGGGAGCTGTTTTTT.

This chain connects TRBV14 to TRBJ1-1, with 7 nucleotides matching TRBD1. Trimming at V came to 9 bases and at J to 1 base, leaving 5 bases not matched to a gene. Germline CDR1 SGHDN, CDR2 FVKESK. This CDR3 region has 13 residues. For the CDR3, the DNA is TGTGCCAGTATGGGACAGTGGAACACTGAAGCTTTCTTT. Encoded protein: CASMGQWNTEAFF.

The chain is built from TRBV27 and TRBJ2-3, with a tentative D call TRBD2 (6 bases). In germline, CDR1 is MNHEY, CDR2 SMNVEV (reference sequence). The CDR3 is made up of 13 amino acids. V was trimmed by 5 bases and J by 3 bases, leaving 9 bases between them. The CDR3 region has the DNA TGTGCCAGCAGTCTACTAGCTACAGATACGCAGTATTTT. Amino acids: CASSLLATDTQYF.

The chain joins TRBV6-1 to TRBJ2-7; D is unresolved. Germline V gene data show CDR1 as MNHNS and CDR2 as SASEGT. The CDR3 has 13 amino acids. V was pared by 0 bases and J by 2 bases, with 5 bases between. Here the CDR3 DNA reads TGTGCCAGCAGTGAAGCACGGGCCTACGAGCAGTACTTC. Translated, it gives CASSEARAYEQYF.

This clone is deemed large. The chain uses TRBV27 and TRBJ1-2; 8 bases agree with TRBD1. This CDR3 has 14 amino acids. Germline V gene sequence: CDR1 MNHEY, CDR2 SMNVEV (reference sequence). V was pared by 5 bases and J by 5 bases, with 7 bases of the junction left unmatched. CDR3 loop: CASSTGQGLYGYTF. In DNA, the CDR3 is TGTGCCAGCAGTACCGGACAGGGACTGTATGGCTACACCTTC.

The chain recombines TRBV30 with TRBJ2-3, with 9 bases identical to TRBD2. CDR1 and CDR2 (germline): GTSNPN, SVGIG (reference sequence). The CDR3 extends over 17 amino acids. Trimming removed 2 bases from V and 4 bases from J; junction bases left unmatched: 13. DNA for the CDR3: TGTGCCTGGAGTCAAACCCCGGGACTAGCCAGAGCAGATACGCAGTATTTT. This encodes CAWSQTPGLARADTQYF.

This CDR3 reads CASSPRTSGVQETQYF. CDR3 nucleotide sequence: TGTGCCAGCAGCCCCAGGACTAGCGGGGTCCAAGAGACCCAGTACTTC. This chain uses TRBV7-9 with TRBJ2-5; TRBD2 matches at 12 bases. This CDR3 is 16 amino acids long. With 5 bases clipped from V and 1 base from J, the junction kept 5 bases outside the gene matches. Germline V gives CDR1 SEHNR, CDR2 FQNEAQ (reference sequence). Together with reference TRBV7-9 and TRBJ2-5, the CDR3 gives the full variable domain: DTGVSQNPRHKITKRGQNVTFRCDPISEHNRLYWYRQTLGQGPEFLTYFQNEAQLEKSRLLSDRFSAERPKGSFSTLEIQRTEQGDSAMYLCASSPRTSGVQETQYFGPGTRLLVL.

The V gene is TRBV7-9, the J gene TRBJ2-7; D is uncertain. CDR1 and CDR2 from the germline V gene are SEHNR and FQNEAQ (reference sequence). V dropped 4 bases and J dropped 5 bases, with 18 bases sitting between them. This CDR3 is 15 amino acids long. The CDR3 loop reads CASSSKDPPAHEQYF. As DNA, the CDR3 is TGTGCCAGCAGCTCCAAGGACCCGCCCGCCCACGAGCAGTACTTC.

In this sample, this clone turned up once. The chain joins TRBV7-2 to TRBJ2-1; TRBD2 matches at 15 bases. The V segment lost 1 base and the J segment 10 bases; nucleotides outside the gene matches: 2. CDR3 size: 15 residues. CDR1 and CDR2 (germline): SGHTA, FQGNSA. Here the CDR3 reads CASSLGGTSGREQFF. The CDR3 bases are TGTGCCAGCAGCTTAGGGGGGACTAGCGGGAGGGAGCAGTTCTTC.

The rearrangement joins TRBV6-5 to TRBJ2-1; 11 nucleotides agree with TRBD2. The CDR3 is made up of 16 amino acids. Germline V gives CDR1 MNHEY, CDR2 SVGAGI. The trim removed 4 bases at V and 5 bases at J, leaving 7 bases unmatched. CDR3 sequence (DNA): TGTGCCAGCAGTTTCACTAGCGGGAGTAGAGACAATGAGCAGTTCTTC. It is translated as CASSFTSGSRDNEQFF.